This T cell receptor (beta chain) was captured by sequencing in a study of CD8 T cells in Susac syndrome. Germline V gives CDR1 MGHRA, CDR2 YSYEKL. The CDR3 has 14 amino acids. V lost 2 bases and J lost 9; bases outside the gene matches: 6. Reverse transcription of about 0.5 to 1 ug RNA was performed with random hexamers. TCRdb recomputed calls from the immunoSEQ multiplex PCR reads with MiXCR, one row per CDR3 protein. The profile shows approximately 260,000 distinct CDR3 sequences, 90% to 96% of them singletons. Source material: CD4+ T cells from PBMCs. The rearrangement links TRBV4-1 to TRBJ2-1, with 8 bases identical to TRBD2. The sequence was collected from a human donor with Susac syndrome. CDR3 region: CASSQTGGLPEQFF. CDR3 DNA sequence: TGCGCCAGCAGCCAAACGGGAGGGCTTCCTGAGCAGTTCTTC.